Listed here are 8 T cell receptor beta chains from one sample, sequenced in a study of cytomegalovirus exposure and HLA in healthy donors. The PCR was carried out with 60 Vbeta primers and 13 Jbeta primers. Assay used: immunoSEQ multiplex PCR; TCRdb lists only in-frame clones, some missing. Seen here are roughly 200,000 clones, about 70% observed once, and the top ten hold less than 3%. Sequenced: PBMCs. These TCRs come from a man aged 40-50 years in good health and CMV-seropositive.

This clone was seen more than once but under ten times. The chain uses TRBV11-2 and TRBJ2-7, with 7 nucleotides matching TRBD2. Per germline, CDR1 SGHAT and CDR2 FQNNGV. The CDR3 has 14 residues. V lost 7 bases and J lost 9; bases outside the gene matches: 15. The CDR3 here is CASTTTRDYHSQYF. The CDR3 coding sequence is TGTGCCAGCACCACAACCCGGGACTACCATTCGCAGTACTTC.

The chain combines TRBV7-9 with TRBJ2-3; no firm D call. The CDR3 runs 11 residues. V was clipped by 5 bases and J by 3 bases, with 3 bases between them. In germline, CDR1 is SEHNR, CDR2 FQNEAQ (reference sequence). CDR3 loop: CASSPTDTQYF. The CDR3 coding sequence is TGTGCCAGCAGCCCGACAGATACGCAGTATTTT. The full variable domain, completed using reference TRBV7-9 and TRBJ2-3, is DTGVSQNPRHKITKRGQNVTFRCDPISEHNRLYWYRQTLGQGPEFLTYFQNEAQLEKSRLLSDRFSAERPKGSFSTLEIQRTEQGDSAMYLCASSPTDTQYFGPGTRLTVL.

The chain carries TRBV4-1 and TRBJ2-1, with D perhaps TRBD1 (6 bases). Trimming pared 6 bases from V and 0 bases from J, leaving 12 bases between. The CDR3 is made up of 15 amino acids. Germline CDR1 MGHRA, CDR2 YSYEKL. The CDR3 DNA reads as TGCGCCAGCAGAGTGACAGGTAGCTCCTACAATGAGCAGTTCTTC. It is translated as CASRVTGSSYNEQFF.

The chain carries TRBV4-1 and TRBJ2-7, with 12 bases identical to TRBD2. The germline gives CDR1 MGHRA, CDR2 YSYEKL. Trimming cost V 4 bases and J 5 bases; bases outside gene matches: 12. The CDR3 consists of 17 residues. The CDR3 loop reads CASSRLTSGGPSDEQYF. DNA for the CDR3: TGCGCCAGCAGCCGATTGACTAGCGGGGGCCCATCAGACGAGCAGTACTTC.

The V gene is TRBV27, the J gene TRBJ1-2, with 9 bases fitting TRBD1. The CDR3 runs to 14 residues. V trimming: 4 bases; J trimming: 8 bases; junction bases outside the gene matches: 8. CDR1 and CDR2 (germline): MNHEY, SMNVEV (reference sequence). The CDR3 here is CASSWDRELGGYTF. The CDR3 DNA sequence: TGTGCCAGCAGTTGGGACAGGGAGTTAGGAGGCTACACCTTC.

This clone was observed a handful of times. The V call is TRBV27, the J call TRBJ1-5; TRBD1 aligns across 8 bases. Per germline, CDR1 MNHEY and CDR2 SMNVEV (reference sequence). CDR3 size: 18 residues. V trimming: 4 bases; J trimming: 0 bases; junction bases outside the gene matches: 11. As DNA, the CDR3 is TGTGCCAGCAGTTATAGGACAGGGTCGTTACATAGCAATCAGCCCCAGCATTTT. Amino acids: CASSYRTGSLHSNQPQHF.

The rearrangement links TRBV13 to TRBJ2-3; 10 bases align to TRBD1. Germline trimming cut 4 bases from V and 4 bases from J; bases unmatched to any gene: 2. The CDR3 has 14 amino acids. Germline V gene lookup returns CDR1 PRHDT and CDR2 FYEKMQ (reference sequence). The CDR3 bases are TGTGCCAGCAGCTGGGACAGGGGAGCAGATACGCAGTATTTT. Translated, it gives CASSWDRGADTQYF.

A few counts support this clone. The chain carries TRBV7-9 and TRBJ1-5; 7 nucleotides line up with TRBD1. This CDR3 contains 16 residues. Per the germline V gene, CDR1 is SEHNR and CDR2 is FQNEAQ (reference sequence). The V and J ends lost 4 bases and 4 bases, in that order; junction bases with no gene match: 10. CDR3 DNA: TGTGCCAGCAGCTCGGGTAAGGGGGCGATTAATCAGCCCCAGCATTTT. Amino acid sequence: CASSSGKGAINQPQHF.